Below, one T cell receptor beta chain is given with its context. What this receptor recognizes is not known. These data come from a study of T cells expressing NK-cell markers (TCRdb year 2020). The study in broad terms: Under ten donors provided sorted CD3+CD56+NKG2C+, CD3+CD56+NKG2C- and CD3+CD56-NKG2C+ T-cell subsets, whose TCR beta-chain repertoires were profiled. Most of the eight sequenced donors were HCMV-seropositive and one was HCMV-seronegative. The study sequenced eight donors, all healthy volunteers chosen at random: three men and five women. Illumina HiSeq 2000/2500, MiSeq or NextSeq was used to sequence libraries as 2 x 150 bp reads. General conclusions and limits of the study: Whether the expanded NKG2C-expressing T cell clones were specific for HCMV antigens remained unclear. In several donors, the dominant CD3+CD56+NKG2C+ clonotypes were found to rank among the top 10 CD8+ clonotypes and to make up roughly 1.0-7.5% of CD8+ T cells. Those dominant clonotypes were again the most abundant among CD3+CD56-NKG2C+ cells in a handful of donors, at about 25-60.1%.

This sample was sequenced with an Illumina HiSeq 2000. 5'RACE template switching, by which a universal primer site and unique molecular identifiers were added, was used to make TCR beta cDNA libraries. cDNA synthesis was primed from the TCR beta constant segment, followed by two successive PCR amplification steps. Turning to the authors' computational methods: MIGEC handled demultiplexing of the reads and grouping by UMI, while MiTCR was used to assemble and quantify clonotypes. To remove erroneous sequences, TCR cDNA sequences were retained only when supported by two or more reads. The tcR package was used for downstream repertoire analysis, with clonotypes matched between fractions based on CDR3 nucleotide sequence plus V segment. VDJmatch was used to annotate antigen specificity against VDJdb, with one amino acid substitution allowed in CDR3. Reprocessed by TCRdb, the reads give a single entry per CDR3 protein sequence, without DNA. TCRdb's processing, not the authors', yielded these V and J calls. The sample table gives hundreds of thousands of distinct CDR3 sequences. Of the sample, roughly 4.2% is held by the ten largest clones.

According to the germline V gene, CDR1 reads KGHSY and CDR2 reads FQNENV. The CDR3, cysteine through phenylalanine, is 14 amino acids long. DNA is not on record. To determine HCMV serostatus, a commercial ELISA kit was used to detect HCMV-specific IgG in serum. Peripheral blood mononuclear cells were isolated from blood by Ficoll density gradient centrifugation. The source of this sequence is a woman aged 18 to 69 in good health. In this chain, TRBV16 is recombined with TRBJ1-5; without DNA, the TCRdb call of TRBD1 cannot be checked. The sequencing sample was made of blood T cells: a sorted CD56 or NKG2C T cell subset, CD4+ or CD8+ T cells, or bulk PBMC T cells (not recorded which). The CDR3 protein: CASSRDTHYQPQHF.